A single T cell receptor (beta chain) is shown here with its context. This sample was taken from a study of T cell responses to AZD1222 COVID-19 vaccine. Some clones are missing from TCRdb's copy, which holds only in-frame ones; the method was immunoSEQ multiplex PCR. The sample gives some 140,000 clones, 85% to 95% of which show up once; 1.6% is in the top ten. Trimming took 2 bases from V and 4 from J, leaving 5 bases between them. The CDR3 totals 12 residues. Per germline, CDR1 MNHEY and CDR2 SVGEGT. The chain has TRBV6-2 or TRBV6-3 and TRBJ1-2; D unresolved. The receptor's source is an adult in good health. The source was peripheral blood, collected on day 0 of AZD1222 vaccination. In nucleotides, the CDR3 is TGTGCCAGCAGTTACACAACCTATGGCTACACCTTC. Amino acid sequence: CASSYTTYGYTF.